This is a list of T cell receptor beta chains from one sample in a study of OX40 agonist ivuxolimab in advanced cancers. TCRdb's table, derived via immunoSEQ multiplex PCR, lists solely in-frame clones and lacks some. The sample holds about 69,000 clones, 65% to 80% seen once. The sample was CD4+ or CD8+ T cells sorted from blood, taken in a trial of the OX40 agonist ivuxolimab. The origin of the receptors is an adult with an advanced solid tumor such as melanoma, head and neck, liver or kidney cancer. Each CDR3 is given with its conserved first and last residue. D genes are given only for firm matches. Where a row states a size, it is once, few, many or the class of an expanded clone; other rows omit it.

>TRBV29-1|.|.|TRBJ1-3
CSVEDVHSGNTIYF
TGCAGCGTTGAAGATGTTCACTCTGGAAACACCATATATTTT
>TRBV28|few|TRBD1|TRBJ1-2
CASSLLGQGTYGYTF
TGTGCCAGCAGTTTACTTGGACAGGGGACCTATGGCTACACCTTC
>TRBV14|.|TRBD1|TRBJ1-1
CASSQVGTGAQQLGAFF
TGTGCCAGCAGCCAAGTAGGGACAGGGGCCCAACAATTGGGGGCTTTCTTT
>TRBV27|.|TRBD2|TRBJ2-3
CASRVTSGRPDTQYF
TGTGCCAGCAGAGTGACTAGCGGGCGACCAGATACGCAGTATTTT
>TRBV6-4|.|.|TRBJ1-1
CASSEGRGRGTEAFF
TGTGCCAGCAGTGAGGGAAGAGGGAGGGGGACTGAAGCTTTCTTT
>TRBV6-5|.|.|TRBJ2-1
CASSYLGYNEQFF
TGTGCCAGCAGTTACTTGGGATACAATGAGCAGTTCTTC
>TRBV6-5|.|.|TRBJ1-4
CASSYSGEKLFF
TGTGCCAGCAGTTACTCCGGGGAAAAACTGTTTTTT
>TRBV2|.|.|TRBJ2-6
CASRQGRDGANVLTF
TGTGCCAGCAGACAGGGGAGGGATGGGGCCAACGTCCTGACTTTC
>TRBV5-4|.|.|TRBJ2-3
CASSLGLEADTQYF
TGTGCCAGCAGCTTGGGGCTAGAGGCAGATACGCAGTATTTT
>TRBV6-6|.|.|TRBJ2-1
CASTPTPSGHEQFF
TGTGCCAGCACCCCTACCCCAAGTGGCCATGAGCAGTTCTTC
>TRBV9|.|TRBD1|TRBJ2-2
CASSPRTGGIGELFF
TGTGCCAGCAGCCCGCGGACAGGGGGCATCGGGGAGCTGTTTTTT
>TRBV5-1|.|.|TRBJ2-3
CASSSDSPTDTQYF
TGCGCCAGCAGCTCCGACAGTCCCACAGATACGCAGTATTTT
>TRBV7-2|.|TRBD2|TRBJ2-1
CASSLYRGGYNEQFF
TGTGCCAGCAGCTTGTACCGGGGGGGATACAATGAGCAGTTCTTC
>TRBV4-2|.|.|TRBJ2-7
CASSVARGYEQYF
TGTGCCAGCAGCGTCGCGAGGGGCTACGAGCAGTACTTC
>TRBV7-9|once|TRBD1|TRBJ2-1
CASSLEGDSLLSSYNEQFF
TGTGCCAGCAGCTTAGAAGGGGACAGCTTACTAAGCTCCTACAATGAGCAGTTCTTC
>TRBV19|.|.|TRBJ1-5
CASSQTRRDQPQHF
TGTGCCAGTAGTCAAACCAGGAGAGATCAGCCCCAGCATTTT
>TRBV7-3|.|TRBD2|TRBJ2-7
CASSPPGGYEQYF
TGTGCCAGCAGCCCGCCGGGGGGTTACGAGCAGTACTTC
>TRBV7-2|.|.|TRBJ2-3
CASSSPGGGTQYF
TGTGCCAGCAGCTCCCCGGGGGGCGGTACGCAGTATTTT
>TRBV19|.|TRBD1|TRBJ1-5
CASSRQGALQPQHF
TGTGCCAGTAGTAGACAGGGGGCATTGCAGCCCCAGCATTTT
>TRBV5-6|few|TRBD1|TRBJ1-2
CASRTGGLGGYTF
TGTGCCAGCCGGACAGGGGGATTGGGTGGCTACACCTTC
>TRBV30|.|.|TRBJ1-2
CAWSEYKNYGYAF
TGTGCCTGGAGTGAGTACAAAAACTATGGCTACGCCTTC
>TRBV18|.|TRBD1|TRBJ1-1
CASSRETGGTEAFF
TGTGCCAGCTCACGAGAGACAGGGGGAACTGAAGCTTTCTTT
>TRBV7-8|.|.|TRBJ2-5
CASSKGGFSGNQETQYF
TGTGCCAGCAGCAAAGGGGGTTTTAGCGGCAACCAAGAGACCCAGTACTTC
>TRBV18|.|.|TRBJ2-2
CASSPERANTGELFF
TGTGCCAGCTCACCGGAGCGGGCGAACACCGGGGAGCTGTTTTTT
>TRBV5-1|.|.|TRBJ2-4
CASSLAGGVKNIQYF
TGCGCCAGCAGCTTGGCGGGCGGGGTCAAAAACATTCAGTACTTC
>TRBV10-1|.|TRBD1|TRBJ2-7
CASSDWTGDRIEQYF
TGCGCCAGCAGTGACTGGACAGGGGATCGGATCGAGCAGTACTTC
>TRBV4-2|few|.|TRBJ1-5
CASSQRVNQPQHF
TGTGCCAGCAGCCAGAGGGTCAATCAGCCCCAGCATTTT
>TRBV18|.|TRBD1|TRBJ1-1
CASSKGQGWMNTEAFF
TGTGCCAGCTCAAAGGGACAGGGGTGGATGAACACTGAAGCTTTCTTT
>TRBV5-1|.|TRBD1|TRBJ1-1
CASSPPYRGRRTEAFF
TGCGCCAGCAGCCCTCCTTACAGGGGAAGAAGGACTGAAGCTTTCTTT
>TRBV5-1|.|.|TRBJ2-3
CASSFRDTDTQYF
TGCGCCAGCAGCTTTAGGGACACAGATACGCAGTATTTT
>TRBV6-1|few|.|TRBJ2-7
CASSGTGWHEQYF
TGTGCCAGCAGTGGAACAGGGTGGCACGAGCAGTACTTC
>TRBV6-1|few|TRBD2|TRBJ2-3
CASSPGTKTDTQYF
TGTGCCAGCAGCCCCGGGACTAAAACAGATACGCAGTATTTT
>TRBV28|.|.|TRBJ2-2
CASREVNTGELFF
TGTGCCAGCCGGGAAGTTAACACCGGGGAGCTGTTTTTT
>TRBV18|.|TRBD1|TRBJ1-2
CASSPLGQGTVSGYTF
TGTGCCAGCTCTCCTCTCGGACAGGGGACGGTCTCTGGCTACACCTTC
>TRBV5-5|.|TRBD2|TRBJ2-1
CASSAGSGASYNEQFF
TGTGCCAGCAGCGCCGGTAGCGGGGCTTCCTACAATGAGCAGTTCTTC
>TRBV18|.|.|TRBJ2-5
CASSPNKGGETQYF
TGTGCCAGCTCACCAAACAAGGGGGGAGAGACCCAGTACTTC
>TRBV5-1|.|.|TRBJ1-2
CASSEQAGYGYTF
TGCGCCAGCAGCGAGCAGGCGGGCTATGGCTACACCTTC
>TRBV6-6|.|.|TRBJ2-7
CASSITGGTLTYEQYF
TGTGCCAGCAGTATTACCGGCGGGACCTTAACTTACGAGCAGTACTTC
>TRBV18|.|.|TRBJ2-2
CASSPGVRTGELFF
TGTGCCAGCTCTCCCGGGGTTCGCACCGGGGAGCTGTTTTTT
>TRBV21-1|.|.|TRBJ2-7
CASSKALAGREQYF
TGTGCCAGCAGCAAAGCGCTTGCGGGCCGGGAGCAGTACTTC
>TRBV9|.|.|TRBJ2-1
CASSVDNEQFF
TGTGCCAGCAGCGTAGACAATGAGCAGTTCTTC
>TRBV11-2|.|.|TRBJ2-7
CASSYRGAQGQILGQYF
TGTGCCAGCAGCTATAGGGGGGCACAGGGTCAGATATTGGGGCAGTACTTC
>TRBV7-2|.|.|TRBJ1-1
CASSSRVGRGTEAFF
TGTGCCAGCAGCTCCAGGGTGGGTAGAGGCACTGAAGCTTTCTTT
>TRBV11-1|.|.|TRBJ2-3
CASSAPGPYTDTQYF
TGTGCCAGCAGCGCCCCGGGACCTTACACAGATACGCAGTATTTT
>TRBV9|.|.|TRBJ2-7
CASSPQTVSYEQYF
TGTGCCAGCAGCCCACAGACAGTCTCCTACGAGCAGTACTTC
>TRBV11-2|.|TRBD2|TRBJ2-1
CASSFLAGEIYEQFF
TGTGCCAGCAGCTTCCTAGCGGGAGAAATCTATGAGCAGTTCTTC
>TRBV5-1|.|.|TRBJ2-5
CASSLEGGKETQYF
TGCGCCAGCAGCTTGGAGGGGGGGAAGGAGACCCAGTACTTC
>TRBV2|.|.|TRBJ1-5
CASSERVSPQHF
TGTGCCAGCAGTGAAAGGGTCAGCCCCCAGCATTTT
>TRBV29-1|.|.|TRBJ1-1
CSGQVTNTEAFF
TGCAGCGGTCAGGTGACGAACACTGAAGCTTTCTTT
>TRBV5-1|.|TRBD2|TRBJ2-1
CASRPTAGGGDEQFF
TGCGCCAGCAGGCCCACAGCGGGGGGCGGGGATGAGCAGTTCTTC
>TRBV28|.|.|TRBJ2-7
CASSFIGSRNEQYF
TGTGCCAGCAGTTTTATAGGATCTAGGAACGAGCAGTACTTC
>TRBV5-5|.|.|TRBJ2-7
CASSLVQAKTLTYEQYF
TGTGCCAGCAGCTTGGTGCAGGCGAAGACACTTACCTACGAGCAGTACTTC